The entry below gives a single T cell receptor beta chain sequence along with its context. The antigen is not known. This sample stems from a study of monozygotic twins with cystic fibrosis. Study context: With approximately 14 PCR cycles, barcoded libraries came from roughly 3 micrograms of fragmented DNA.

Trimming cost V 4 bases and J 4 bases, with 2 bases left between them. The germline V gene has CDR1 MDHEN and CDR2 SYDVKM. The CDR3 sequence is 11 residues long. Study-level results: Median Simpson clonality of roughly 0.01 suggested naive T cells predominated. Age, concordance and disease severity did not associate with shared CDR3 numbers.

Generated by immunoSEQ multiplex PCR, the TCRdb table keeps only in-frame clones and is missing some. The data hold 15,000 to 20,000 clones, with around 96% observed a single time. The chain is built from TRBV28 and TRBJ1-3; D gene uncertain. Sequencing was carried out using blood. The TCR sequence derives from a girl aged 2-10 years with cystic fibrosis. The CDR3 here is CASSSGNTIYF. The CDR3 DNA reads TGTGCCAGCAGTTCCGGAAACACCATATATTTT.